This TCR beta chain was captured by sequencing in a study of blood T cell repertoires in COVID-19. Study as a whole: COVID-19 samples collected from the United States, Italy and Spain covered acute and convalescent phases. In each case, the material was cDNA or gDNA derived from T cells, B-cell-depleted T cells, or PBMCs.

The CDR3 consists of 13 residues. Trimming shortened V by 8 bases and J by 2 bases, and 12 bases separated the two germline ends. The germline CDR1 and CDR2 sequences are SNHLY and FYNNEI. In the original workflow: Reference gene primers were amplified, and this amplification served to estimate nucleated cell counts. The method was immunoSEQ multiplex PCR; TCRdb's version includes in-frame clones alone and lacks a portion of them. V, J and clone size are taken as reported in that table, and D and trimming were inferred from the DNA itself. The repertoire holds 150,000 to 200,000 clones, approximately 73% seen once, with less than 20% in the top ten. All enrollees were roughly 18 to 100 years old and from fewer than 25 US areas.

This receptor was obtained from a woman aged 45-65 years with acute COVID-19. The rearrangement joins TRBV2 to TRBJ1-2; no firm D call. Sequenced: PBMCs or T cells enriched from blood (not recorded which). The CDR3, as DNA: TGTGCCAGCGATTCGGGAGTGAACTATGGCTACACCTTC. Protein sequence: CASDSGVNYGYTF.